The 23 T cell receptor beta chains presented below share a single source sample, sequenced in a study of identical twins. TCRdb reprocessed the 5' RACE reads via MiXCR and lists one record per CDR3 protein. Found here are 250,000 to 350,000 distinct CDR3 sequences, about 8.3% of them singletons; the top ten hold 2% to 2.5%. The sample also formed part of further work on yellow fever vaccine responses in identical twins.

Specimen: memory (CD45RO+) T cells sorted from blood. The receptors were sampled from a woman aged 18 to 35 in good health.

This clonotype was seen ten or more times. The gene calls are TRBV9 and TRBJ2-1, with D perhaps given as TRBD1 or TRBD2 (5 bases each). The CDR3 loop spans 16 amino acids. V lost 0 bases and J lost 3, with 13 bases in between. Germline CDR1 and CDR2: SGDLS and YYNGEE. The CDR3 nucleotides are TGTGCCAGCAGCGTAGGCGAGGGGACGTACTACAATGAGCAGTTCTTC. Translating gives CASSVGEGTYYNEQFF.

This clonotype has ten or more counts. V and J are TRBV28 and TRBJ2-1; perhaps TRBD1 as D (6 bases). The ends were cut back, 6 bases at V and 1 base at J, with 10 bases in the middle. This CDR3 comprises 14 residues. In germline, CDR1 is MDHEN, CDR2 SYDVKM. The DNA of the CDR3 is TGTGCCAGCAGATCTACAGGGTCCTACAATGAGCAGTTCTTC. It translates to CASRSTGSYNEQFF.

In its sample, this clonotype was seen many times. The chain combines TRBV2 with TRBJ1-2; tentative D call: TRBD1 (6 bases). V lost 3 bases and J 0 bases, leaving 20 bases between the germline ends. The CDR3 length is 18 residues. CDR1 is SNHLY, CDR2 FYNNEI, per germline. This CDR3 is CASSELSPGQSSNYGYTF. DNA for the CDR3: TGTGCCAGCAGTGAGTTGTCACCCGGACAGTCTTCTAACTATGGCTACACCTTC.

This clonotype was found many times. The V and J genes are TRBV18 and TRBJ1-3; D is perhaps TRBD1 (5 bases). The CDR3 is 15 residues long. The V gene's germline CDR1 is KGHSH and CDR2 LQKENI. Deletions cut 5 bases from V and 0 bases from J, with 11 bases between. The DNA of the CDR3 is TGTGCCAGCTCAACTACAGGCTTCTCTGGAAACACCATATATTTT. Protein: CASSTTGFSGNTIYF.

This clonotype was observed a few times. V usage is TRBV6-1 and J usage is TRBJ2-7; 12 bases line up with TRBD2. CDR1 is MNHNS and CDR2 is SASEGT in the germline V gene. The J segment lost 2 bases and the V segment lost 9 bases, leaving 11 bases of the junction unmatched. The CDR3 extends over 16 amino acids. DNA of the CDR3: TGTGCCAGTTCGGCTCTCTCTAGCGGGAGGGCCTACGAGCAGTACTTC. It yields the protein CASSALSSGRAYEQYF.

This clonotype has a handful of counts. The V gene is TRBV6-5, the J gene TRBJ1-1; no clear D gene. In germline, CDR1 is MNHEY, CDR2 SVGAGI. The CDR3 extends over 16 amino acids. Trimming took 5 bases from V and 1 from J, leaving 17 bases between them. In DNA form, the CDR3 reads TGTGCCAGCAGTAACCTCGATGAGGGAGGGAACACTGAAGCTTTCTTT. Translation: CASSNLDEGGNTEAFF.

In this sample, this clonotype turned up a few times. Here the CDR3 reads CASSKGMGAFF. In nucleotides, the CDR3 is TGTGCCAGCAGTAAGGGCATGGGAGCTTTCTTT. This sequence joins TRBV6-1 and TRBJ1-1, with D unclear. The CDR3 consists of 11 residues. Trimming stripped 5 bases from V and 10 bases from J, with 11 bases between. Germline CDR1 reads MNHNS; CDR2 reads SASEGT.

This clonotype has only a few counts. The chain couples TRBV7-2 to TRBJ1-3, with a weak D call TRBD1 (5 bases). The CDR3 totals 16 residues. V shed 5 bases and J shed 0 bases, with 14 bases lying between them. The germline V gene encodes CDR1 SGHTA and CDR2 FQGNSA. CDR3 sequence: CASSLDWGSSGNTIYF. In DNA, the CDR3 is TGTGCCAGCAGCCTGGACTGGGGGAGCTCTGGAAACACCATATATTTT.

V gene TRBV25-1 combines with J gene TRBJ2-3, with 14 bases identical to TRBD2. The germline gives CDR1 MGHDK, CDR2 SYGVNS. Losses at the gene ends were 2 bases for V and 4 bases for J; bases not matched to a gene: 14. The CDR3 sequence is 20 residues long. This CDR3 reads CASSEPPAQGLAGEADTQYF. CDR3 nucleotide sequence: TGTGCCAGCAGTGAACCCCCGGCCCAGGGACTAGCGGGAGAGGCAGATACGCAGTATTTT.

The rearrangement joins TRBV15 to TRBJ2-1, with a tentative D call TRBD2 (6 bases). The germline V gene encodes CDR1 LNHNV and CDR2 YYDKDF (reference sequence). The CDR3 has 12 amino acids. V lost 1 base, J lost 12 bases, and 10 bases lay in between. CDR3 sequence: CATSRAGLSQFF. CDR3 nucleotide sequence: TGTGCCACCAGCAGAGCCGGACTATCGCAGTTCTTC.

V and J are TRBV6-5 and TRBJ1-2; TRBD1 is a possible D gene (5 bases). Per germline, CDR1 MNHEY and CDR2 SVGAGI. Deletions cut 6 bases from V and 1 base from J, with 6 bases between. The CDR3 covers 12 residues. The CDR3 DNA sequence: TGTGCCAGCAGACAGGTTAACTATGGCTACACCTTC. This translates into CASRQVNYGYTF.

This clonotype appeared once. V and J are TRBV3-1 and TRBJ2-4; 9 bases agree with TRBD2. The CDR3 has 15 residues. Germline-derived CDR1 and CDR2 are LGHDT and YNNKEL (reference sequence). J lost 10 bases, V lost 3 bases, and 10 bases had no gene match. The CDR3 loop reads CASSQGATSGSIQYF. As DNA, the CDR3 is TGTGCCAGCAGCCAGGGGGCGACTAGCGGTTCTATTCAGTACTTC.

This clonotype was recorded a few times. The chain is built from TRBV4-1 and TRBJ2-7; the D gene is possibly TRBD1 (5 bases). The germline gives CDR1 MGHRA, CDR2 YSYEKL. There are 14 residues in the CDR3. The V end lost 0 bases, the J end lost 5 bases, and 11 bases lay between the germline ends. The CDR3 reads CASSQDQGSHEQYV. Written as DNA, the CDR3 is TGCGCCAGCAGCCAAGATCAGGGATCCCACGAGCAGTACGTC.

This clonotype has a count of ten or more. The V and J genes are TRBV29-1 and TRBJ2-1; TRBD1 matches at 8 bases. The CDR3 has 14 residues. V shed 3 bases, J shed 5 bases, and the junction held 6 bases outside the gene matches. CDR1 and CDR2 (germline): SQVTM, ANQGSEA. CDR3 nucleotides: TGCAGCGTTGACAGGGGGCGCGGGAACAATGAGCAGTTCTTC. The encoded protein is CSVDRGRGNNEQFF.

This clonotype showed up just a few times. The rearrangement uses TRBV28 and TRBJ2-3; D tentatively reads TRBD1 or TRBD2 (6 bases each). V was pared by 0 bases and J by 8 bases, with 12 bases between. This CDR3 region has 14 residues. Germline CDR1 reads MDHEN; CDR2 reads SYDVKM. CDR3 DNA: TGTGCCAGCAGTTTATGGGGGGGCCCGGGTACGCAGTATTTT. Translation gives CASSLWGGPGTQYF.

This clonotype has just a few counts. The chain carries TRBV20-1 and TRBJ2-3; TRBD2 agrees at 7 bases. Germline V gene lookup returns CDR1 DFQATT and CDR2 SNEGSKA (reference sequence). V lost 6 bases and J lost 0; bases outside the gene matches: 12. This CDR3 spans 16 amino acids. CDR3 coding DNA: TGCAGTGCCATAGGTTGGGCTAGCGGAAGCACAGATACGCAGTATTTT. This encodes CSAIGWASGSTDTQYF.

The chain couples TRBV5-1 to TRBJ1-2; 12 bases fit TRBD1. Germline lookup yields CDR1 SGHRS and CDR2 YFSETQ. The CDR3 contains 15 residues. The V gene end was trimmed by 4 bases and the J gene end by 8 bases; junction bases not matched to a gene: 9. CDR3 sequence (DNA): TGCGCCAGCAGCCCGGCGGGACAGGGGGCGAAGGGCTACACCTTC. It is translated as CASSPAGQGAKGYTF.

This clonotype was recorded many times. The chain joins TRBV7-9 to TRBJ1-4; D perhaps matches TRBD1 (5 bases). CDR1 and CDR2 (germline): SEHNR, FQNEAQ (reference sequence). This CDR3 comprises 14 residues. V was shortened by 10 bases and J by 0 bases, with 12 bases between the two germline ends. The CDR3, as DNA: TGTGCCACCTCAGGGTTTTCAACTAATGAAAAACTGTTTTTT. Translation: CATSGFSTNEKLFF.

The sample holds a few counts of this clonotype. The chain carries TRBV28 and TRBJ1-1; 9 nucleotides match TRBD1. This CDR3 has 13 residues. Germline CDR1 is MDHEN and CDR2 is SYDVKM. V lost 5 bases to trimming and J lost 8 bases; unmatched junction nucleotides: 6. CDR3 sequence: CASSVNRGREAFF. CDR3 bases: TGTGCCAGCAGTGTCAACAGGGGGCGGGAAGCTTTCTTT.

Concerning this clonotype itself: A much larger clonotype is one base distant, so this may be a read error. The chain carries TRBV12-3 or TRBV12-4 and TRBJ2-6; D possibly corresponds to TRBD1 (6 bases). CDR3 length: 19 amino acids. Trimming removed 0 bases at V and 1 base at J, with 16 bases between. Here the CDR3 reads CASSLASGAPMSGANVLTF. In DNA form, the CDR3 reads TGTGCCAGCAGTTTAGCGTCAGGGGCCCCCATGTCTGGGGCCAACGTCCTGACTTTC.

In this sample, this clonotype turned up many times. The CDR3 is CASSSGLAGLLADTQYF. CDR3 nucleotides: TGTGCCAGCAGCTCGGGACTAGCGGGACTCCTCGCAGATACGCAGTATTTT. The chain uses TRBV5-6 and TRBJ2-3; 13 nucleotides match TRBD2. The germline V gene encodes CDR1 SGHDT and CDR2 YYEEEE. Unmatched junction bases numbered 8, after V lost 3 bases and J lost 4 bases. The CDR3 length is 17 residues.

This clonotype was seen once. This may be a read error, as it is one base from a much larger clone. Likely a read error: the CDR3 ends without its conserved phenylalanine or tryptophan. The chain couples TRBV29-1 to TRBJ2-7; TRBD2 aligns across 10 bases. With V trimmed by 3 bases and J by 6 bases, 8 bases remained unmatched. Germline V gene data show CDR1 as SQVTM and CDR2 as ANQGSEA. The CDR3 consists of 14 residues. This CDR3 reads CSVEPSGSSGEQYI. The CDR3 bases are TGCAGCGTTGAGCCTAGCGGGAGTTCGGGCGAGCAGTACATC.

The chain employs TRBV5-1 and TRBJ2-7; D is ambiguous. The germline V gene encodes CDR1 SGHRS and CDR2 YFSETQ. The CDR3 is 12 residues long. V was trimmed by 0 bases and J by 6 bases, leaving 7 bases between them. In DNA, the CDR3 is TGCGCCAGCAGCTTGGCTGGGCCCGAGCAGTACTTC. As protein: CASSLAGPEQYF.